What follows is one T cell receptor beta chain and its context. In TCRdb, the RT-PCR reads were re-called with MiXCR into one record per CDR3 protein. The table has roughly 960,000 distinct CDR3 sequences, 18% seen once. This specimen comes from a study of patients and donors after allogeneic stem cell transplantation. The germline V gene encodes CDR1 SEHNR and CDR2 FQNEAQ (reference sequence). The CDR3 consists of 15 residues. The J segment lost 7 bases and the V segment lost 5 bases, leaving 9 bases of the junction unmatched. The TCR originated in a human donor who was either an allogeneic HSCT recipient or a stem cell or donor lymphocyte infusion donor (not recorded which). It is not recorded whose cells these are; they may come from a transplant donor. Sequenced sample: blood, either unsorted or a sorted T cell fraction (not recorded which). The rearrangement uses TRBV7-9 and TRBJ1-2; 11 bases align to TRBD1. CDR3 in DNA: TGTGCCAGCAGCCCCGAGGACAGGGGGCTGGGTGGCTACACCTTC. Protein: CASSPEDRGLGGYTF.